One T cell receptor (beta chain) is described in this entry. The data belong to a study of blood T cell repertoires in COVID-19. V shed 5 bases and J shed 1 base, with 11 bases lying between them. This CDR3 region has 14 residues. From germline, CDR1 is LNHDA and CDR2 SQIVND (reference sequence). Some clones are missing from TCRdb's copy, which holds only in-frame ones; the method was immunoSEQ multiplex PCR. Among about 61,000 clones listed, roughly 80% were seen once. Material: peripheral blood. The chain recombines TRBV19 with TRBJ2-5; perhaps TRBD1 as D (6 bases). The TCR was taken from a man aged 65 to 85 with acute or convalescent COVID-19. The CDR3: CASSDLTGQETQYF. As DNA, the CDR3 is TGTGCCAGTAGTGATCTGACAGGCCAAGAGACCCAGTACTTC.